Listed here are 21 T cell receptor beta chains from one sample, sequenced in a study of T-cell reconstitution after alpha-beta-depleted transplantation in children. TCRbeta library construction was performed incorporating unique molecular identifiers. MiXCR, applied by TCRdb to the PCR reads, yields one record per CDR3 protein. Found here are approximately 500,000 distinct CDR3 sequences, 10% of them singletons; the top ten hold 2% to 2.5%. The sequencing used PBMCs, collected before TCRalphabeta/CD19-depleted stem cell transplant. The receptors derive from a child under 10 years old with inherited bone marrow failure, due to receive a stem cell transplant.

In its sample, this clonotype was seen many times. The chain has TRBV5-6 and TRBJ1-5; a weak D match, TRBD1 (6 bases). Germline CDR1 SGHDT, CDR2 YYEEEE. Deletions cut 3 bases from V and 7 bases from J, with 20 bases between. CDR3 length equals 16 residues. CDR3 DNA: TGTGCCAGCAGCTCGTGGGACATTCGGGGTCACCAGCCCCAGCATTTT. This sequence encodes CASSSWDIRGHQPQHF. Supplemented by reference TRBV5-6 and TRBJ1-5, the full variable domain reads DAGVTQSPTHLIKTRGQQVTLRCSPKSGHDTVSWYQQALGQGPQFIFQYYEEEERQRGNFPDRFSGHQFPNYSSELNVNALLLGDSALYLCASSSWDIRGHQPQHFGDGTRLSIL.

The chain joins TRBV6-2 or TRBV6-3 to TRBJ1-1, with 8 nucleotides matching TRBD1. The V gene's germline CDR1 is MNHEY and CDR2 SVGEGT. The CDR3 extends over 17 amino acids. Trimming took 5 bases from V and 0 from J; bases not matched to a gene: 11. CDR3 sequence: CASSNNVQGAMNTEAFF. DNA of the CDR3: TGTGCCAGCAGTAATAACGTGCAGGGGGCCATGAACACTGAAGCTTTCTTT.

This clonotype was seen only a few times. The J gene is TRBJ1-4, the V gene TRBV20-1, with no clear D. CDR1 and CDR2 (germline): DFQATT, SNEGSKA (reference sequence). Trimming took 0 bases from V and 5 from J, leaving 7 bases between them. This CDR3 is built from 13 residues. The CDR3 protein is CSAREQQNEKLFF. Written as DNA, the CDR3 is TGCAGTGCTAGAGAACAGCAGAATGAAAAACTGTTTTTT.

This chain links TRBV7-9 with TRBJ2-7; D is possibly TRBD1 (5 bases). CDR3 length: 15 amino acids. Germline V lookup: CDR1 SEHNR, CDR2 FQNEAQ (reference sequence). Trimming removed 5 bases from V and 4 bases from J, with 18 bases in between. The CDR3 region has the DNA TGTGCCAGCAGCGCCGGACATAACGGCGAGTACGAGCAGTACTTC. It translates to CASSAGHNGEYEQYF. Full variable domain (missing parts from reference TRBV7-9 and TRBJ2-7): DTGVSQNPRHKITKRGQNVTFRCDPISEHNRLYWYRQTLGQGPEFLTYFQNEAQLEKSRLLSDRFSAERPKGSFSTLEIQRTEQGDSAMYLCASSAGHNGEYEQYFGPGTRLTVT.

V usage is TRBV19 and J usage is TRBJ2-1, with a tentative D call TRBD2 (6 bases). Between the trimmed V and J ends, which lost 0 bases and 0 bases, there was a span of 12 bases. This CDR3 spans 17 amino acids. Germline CDR1 is LNHDA and CDR2 is SQIVND (reference sequence). Here the CDR3 reads CASSIDPSDSSYNEQFF. Here the CDR3 DNA reads TGTGCCAGTAGTATAGATCCTAGCGATAGCTCCTACAATGAGCAGTTCTTC.

In its sample, this clonotype was seen many times. The V and J genes are TRBV7-9 and TRBJ2-3; D perhaps matches TRBD1 (5 bases). This CDR3 comprises 14 residues. CDR1 is SEHNR and CDR2 is FQNEAQ in the germline V gene (reference sequence). Deletions cut 3 bases from V and 2 bases from J, with 9 bases between. CDR3 DNA: TGTGCCAGCAGCTTTGTAGGGGACACAGATACGCAGTATTTT. It encodes CASSFVGDTDTQYF.

V gene TRBV12-3 or TRBV12-4 combines with J gene TRBJ2-7; D call uncertain. The V end was cut by 3 bases, the J end by 3 bases, with 12 bases between. This CDR3 is 14 amino acids long. This CDR3 reads CASSLWAASYEQYF. In DNA form, the CDR3 reads TGTGCCAGCAGTTTGTGGGCAGCCAGCTACGAGCAGTACTTC.

This clonotype occurred many times. V usage is TRBV5-5 and J usage is TRBJ2-3, with 7 bases that match TRBD2. CDR3 length: 16 amino acids. Trimming cost V 1 base and J 8 bases; bases outside gene matches: 13. Germline values: CDR1 SGHKS, CDR2 YYEKEE (reference sequence). The DNA of the CDR3 is TGTGCCAGCAGCTTGAGGGCGGGAGCTCGATGGGGTACGCAGTATTTT. It translates to CASSLRAGARWGTQYF.

In this sample, this clonotype turned up many times. The gene calls are TRBV14 and TRBJ1-1, with D unclear. The CDR3 is 13 amino acids. Trimming removed 2 bases at V and 3 bases at J, with 7 bases between. Germline V lookup: CDR1 SGHDN, CDR2 FVKESK. The CDR3 nucleotides read TGTGCCAGCAGCCAACCCCCGGACACTGAAGCTTTCTTT. This codes for CASSQPPDTEAFF.

This clonotype was detected ten times or more. The CDR3 DNA sequence: TGTGCCAGCAGTGGGCCCGGCGACGAGCAGTACTTC. Its protein is CASSGPGDEQYF. The chain employs TRBV12-3 or TRBV12-4 and TRBJ2-7; D is unclear. The CDR3 spans 12 residues. The V end was cut by 5 bases, the J end by 5 bases, with 10 bases between.

A note on this clonotype: A much larger clone is a single base away; this may be a read error. The gene calls are TRBV3-1 and TRBJ2-5; 9 bases are shared with TRBD1. Germline loops: CDR1 LGHDT, CDR2 YNNKEL (reference sequence). The CDR3 is made up of 16 amino acids. The CDR3 region is CASSQVTGGFGEPQYF. In DNA, the CDR3 is TGTGCCAGCAGCCAAGTTACAGGGGGCTTTGGAGAGCCCCAGTACTTC.

This clonotype came up a few times. The chain links TRBV4-1 to TRBJ2-1, with D possibly called TRBD1 or TRBD2 (5 bases each). Germline values: CDR1 MGHRA, CDR2 YSYEKL. V shed 3 bases and J shed 3 bases, with 9 bases lying between them. This CDR3 contains 14 residues. The CDR3: CASSQSGGYNEQFF. CDR3 in DNA: TGCGCCAGCAGCCAGTCTGGGGGCTACAATGAGCAGTTCTTC.

This clonotype was recorded at least ten times. The chain uses TRBV9 and TRBJ2-5; 11 bases line up with TRBD1. The CDR3 runs to 17 residues. Germline V CDR1 and CDR2: SGDLS, YYNGEE. The V and J ends lost 6 bases and 2 bases, in that order; junction bases with no gene match: 12. This CDR3 reads CASITPRGQGDQETQYF. Here the CDR3 DNA reads TGTGCCAGCATCACCCCAAGGGGACAGGGGGATCAAGAGACCCAGTACTTC.

This clonotype was seen more than once but under ten times. The chain links TRBV27 to TRBJ1-5; D is unclear. Germline V CDR1 and CDR2: MNHEY, SMNVEV (reference sequence). The CDR3 consists of 13 residues. Trimming stripped 8 bases from V and 6 bases from J, with 14 bases between. Here the CDR3 DNA reads TGTGCCAGCCCGAGACCCTCGAGTCAGCCCCAGCATTTT. It yields the protein CASPRPSSQPQHF.

In this sample, this clonotype turned up many times. At one of its ends the junction is not consistent with the germline gene, which may arise from a read error. This rearrangement joins TRBV19 to TRBJ1-1; D is undetermined. This CDR3 region has 13 residues. Germline CDR1 is LNHDA and CDR2 is SQIVND (reference sequence). The CDR3 DNA reads as TGTTCCAGTAGTAGAGGAGTGAACACTGAAGCTTTCTTT. This translates into CSSSRGVNTEAFF.

Details on this clonotype: A single base separates this from a much larger clone, so it may be a read error. The chain recombines TRBV11-1 with TRBJ1-3, with D hard to call. V was pared by 2 bases and J by 8 bases, with 10 bases between. This CDR3 is built from 13 residues. Germline V lookup: CDR1 SGHAT, CDR2 FQDESV (reference sequence). DNA of the CDR3: TGTGCCAGCAGCTTACGGTCGGCGGACACCATATATTTT. It translates to CASSLRSADTIYF.

This clonotype was found many times. The J gene is TRBJ2-7, the V gene TRBV28, with 7 bases aligning to TRBD1. CDR1 MDHEN and CDR2 SYDVKM come from the germline V gene. Trimming took 8 bases from V and 1 from J; bases not matched to a gene: 5. The CDR3 loop spans 13 amino acids. DNA for the CDR3: TGTGCCAGCGGAGACAGGGTATCCTACGAGCAGTACTTC. It encodes CASGDRVSYEQYF. The full variable domain, completed using reference TRBV28 and TRBJ2-7, is DVKVTQSSRYLVKRTGEKVFLECVQDMDHENMFWYRQDPGLGLRLIYFSYDVKMKEKGDIPEGYSVSREKKERFSLILESASTNQTSMYLCASGDRVSYEQYFGPGTRLTVT.

In its sample, this clonotype was seen once. This chain uses TRBV12-3 or TRBV12-4 with TRBJ2-2, with 10 bases fitting TRBD2. The CDR3 consists of 18 residues. V dropped 11 bases and J dropped 3; count of bases not matched to a gene: 18. In nucleotides, the CDR3 is TGTGCCCGCTCCTGGAGAGCTAGCGGGAGAAGGGACACCGGGGAGCTGTTTTTT. It is translated as CARSWRASGRRDTGELFF.

This clonotype appeared many times. V gene TRBV7-9 combines with J gene TRBJ2-7; tentatively, D is TRBD2 (5 bases). In germline, CDR1 is SEHNR, CDR2 FQNEAQ (reference sequence). The V end lost 1 base, the J end lost 12 bases, and 16 bases lay between the germline ends. The CDR3 totals 13 residues. The CDR3 sequence: CASSLGPRWSGYF. CDR3 DNA: TGTGCCAGCAGCTTAGGGCCCCGGTGGAGCGGGTACTTC.

This clonotype came up many times. This rearrangement joins TRBV4-3 to TRBJ2-1, with 7 bases aligning to TRBD2. In germline, CDR1 is LGHNA, CDR2 YSLEER. There are 14 residues in the CDR3. J gave up 6 bases and V 5 bases, and 7 bases lay outside the gene matches. The CDR3 sequence: CASSGWASGNEQFF. In DNA, the CDR3 is TGCGCCAGCAGCGGGTGGGCTAGCGGCAATGAGCAGTTCTTC.

This clonotype was counted only a few times. J is TRBJ1-1 and V is TRBV7-9; D is unresolved. CDR1 is SEHNR, CDR2 FQNEAQ, per germline (reference sequence). V was cut by 1 base and J by 2 bases, with 14 bases left in between. This CDR3 contains 16 residues. The CDR3 sequence is CASSLDALPYNTEAFF. CDR3 DNA sequence: TGTGCCAGCAGCTTAGACGCCCTACCGTACAACACTGAAGCTTTCTTT.